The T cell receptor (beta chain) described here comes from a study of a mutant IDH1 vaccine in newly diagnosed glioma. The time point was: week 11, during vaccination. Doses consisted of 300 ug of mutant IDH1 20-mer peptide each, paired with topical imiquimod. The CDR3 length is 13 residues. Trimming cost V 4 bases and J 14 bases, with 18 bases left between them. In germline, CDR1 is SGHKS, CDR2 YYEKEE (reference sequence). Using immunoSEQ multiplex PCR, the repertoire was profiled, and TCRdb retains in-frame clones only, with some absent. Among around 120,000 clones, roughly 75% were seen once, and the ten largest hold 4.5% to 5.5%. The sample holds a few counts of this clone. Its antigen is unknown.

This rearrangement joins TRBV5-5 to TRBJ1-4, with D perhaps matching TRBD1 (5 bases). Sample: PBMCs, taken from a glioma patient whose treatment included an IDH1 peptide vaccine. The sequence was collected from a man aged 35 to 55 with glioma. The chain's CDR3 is CASSRGPRDSLFF. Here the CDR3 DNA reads TGTGCCAGCAGCCGTGGGCCACGGGACTCCCTGTTTTTT. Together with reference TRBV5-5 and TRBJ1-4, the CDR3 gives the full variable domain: DAGVTQSPTHLIKTRGQQVTLRCSPISGHKSVSWYQQVLGQGPQFIFQYYEKEERGRGNFPDRFSARQFPNYSSELNVNALLLGDSALYLCASSRGPRDSLFFGSGTQLSVL.